A selection of T cell receptor beta chains follows, all from one sample in a study of beta chain features in type 1 diabetes. Assay used: immunoSEQ multiplex PCR; TCRdb lists only in-frame clones, some missing. The sample has around 430,000 clones; about 30% are singletons. The specimen sequenced was naive CD4+ T cells from blood. These TCRs come from a man aged 18 to 35 in good health. The CDR3 runs from the conserved cysteine through the conserved F or W. The D gene is left open where the match is weak. Only some rows state a clone size, as once, few, many or a class for expanded clones.

TRBV7-3	NA	NA	TRBJ2-5	CASSSPDLSGTQYF	TGTGCCAGCAGCTCGCCGGACTTAAGCGGGACCCAGTACTTC
TRBV5-6	NA	NA	TRBJ1-4	CASSVQEPNEKLFF	TGTGCCAGCAGTGTACAGGAACCTAATGAAAAACTGTTTTTT
TRBV2	NA	NA	TRBJ2-4	CASSEKRDINIQYF	TGTGCCAGCAGTGAAAAAAGGGACATAAACATTCAGTACTTC
TRBV30	NA	NA	TRBJ1-1	CAWSQTILEAFF	TGTGCCTGGAGTCAGACCATCCTCGAAGCTTTCTTT
TRBV27	NA	few	TRBJ2-2	CASSLVGANTGELFF	TGTGCCAGCAGTTTGGTCGGAGCGAACACCGGGGAGCTGTTTTTT
TRBV7-9	NA	NA	TRBJ2-5	CASSPSRGETQYF	TGTGCCAGCAGCCCGTCTCGCGGGGAGACCCAGTACTTC
TRBV14	TRBD1	NA	TRBJ2-7	CASSQTGAYEQYF	TGTGCCAGCAGCCAAACAGGGGCCTACGAGCAGTACTTC
TRBV25-1	NA	few	TRBJ1-4	CASSEYGGRNEKLFF	TGTGCCAGCAGTGAATACGGGGGGCGAAATGAAAAACTGTTTTTT
TRBV29-1	NA	NA	TRBJ2-7	CTVGGPSPTYEQYF	TGCACGGTGGGCGGACCATCTCCCACCTACGAGCAGTACTTC
TRBV29-1	NA	NA	TRBJ2-7	CSVTTGGSSYEQYF	TGCAGCGTCACAACTGGGGGAAGCTCCTACGAGCAGTACTTC
TRBV5-1	TRBD2	NA	TRBJ2-1	CASSLSGSYNEQFF	TGCGCCAGCAGCCTTAGCGGGAGCTACAATGAGCAGTTCTTC
TRBV5-4	NA	few	TRBJ2-1	CASSWQGSYNEQFF	TGTGCCAGCAGCTGGCAGGGGTCCTACAATGAGCAGTTCTTC
TRBV11-3	NA	NA	TRBJ2-1	CASSLAGSLYNEQFF	TGTGCCAGCAGCTTAGCGGGCTCCTTGTACAATGAGCAGTTCTTC
TRBV29-1	NA	NA	TRBJ2-1	CSVEGHLLNEQFF	TGCAGCGTTGAGGGACACCTTTTGAATGAGCAGTTCTTC